The TCR beta chain described here comes from a study of early T cells in non-severe SARS-CoV-2 infection. At the level of the study: The study sequenced bulk RNA from unsorted whole blood, with chains unpaired.

Unique molecular identifiers (one per individual cDNA molecule) were attached. A single record per CDR3 protein comes from TCRdb applying MiXCR to the 5' RACE reads. The table has 70,000 to 85,000 distinct CDR3 sequences, 9% to 15% seen once. To note about this clonotype: Antigen specificity is unknown.

General study results and limits: VDJdb matching skewed toward anti-spike CD8 responses, missing private and CD4 specificities.

CDR1 is SGHTA, CDR2 FQGTGA, per germline. V shed 3 bases and J 8 bases; nucleotides not matched to a gene: 4. There are 13 residues in the CDR3. The rearrangement links TRBV7-3 to TRBJ1-2, with 9 bases aligning to TRBD1. The receptor was derived from an adult who was a healthcare worker with PCR-confirmed SARS-CoV-2 infection or an uninfected control (not recorded which). Material for sequencing was whole blood. The CDR3 bases are TGTGCCAGCAGCTTCACAGGGGGCAACGGCTACACCTTC. Its translation is CASSFTGGNGYTF.